These T cell receptor beta chains were read from a single sample in a study of T-cell memory formation after mild COVID-19. One entry per CDR3 protein, called by TCRdb with MiXCR from the 5' RACE reads. Of about 430,000 distinct CDR3 sequences in the sample, roughly 24% are singletons; the top ten hold 8.8%. The sequenced sample was PBMCs or a T cell subset sorted from them (not recorded which). These receptors all come from an adult woman who had mild COVID-19 (a few samples of this study predate the infection). Cell type and time point are not known. The CDR3 runs from the conserved cysteine through the conserved F or W. A D gene is named only where the DNA matches it firmly. For some rows the clone size is stated as once, few or many, or as a class when expanded; others skip it.

CDR3	DNA	D	V	J	size
CASSPGQPAETQYF	TGCGCCAGCAGCCCGGGACAGCCGGCGGAGACCCAGTACTTC	TRBD1	TRBV5-1	TRBJ2-5	many
CSATAGLGYEQYF	TGCAGTGCCACGGCGGGACTAGGGTACGAGCAGTACTTC	TRBD2	TRBV20-1	TRBJ2-7	NA
CASRGGGAAYNEQFF	TGTGCCAGCAGGGGGGGAGGGGCCGCCTACAATGAGCAGTTCTTC	TRBD2	TRBV7-2	TRBJ2-1	few
CASSSWEYTEAFF	TGTGCCAGCAGTTCCTGGGAGTACACTGAAGCTTTCTTT	NA	TRBV6-2/TRBV6-3	TRBJ1-1	NA
CASSDSTSGAQYF	TGTGCCAGCAGTGACTCGACTAGCGGGGCGCAGTATTTT	TRBD2	TRBV6-4	TRBJ2-3	few
CASSYPGTGPSYTF	TGTGCCAGCAGTTACCCCGGGACAGGGCCAAGCTACACCTTC	TRBD1	TRBV6-5	TRBJ1-2	NA
CASSLGTAGTQYF	TGTGCCAGCAGCTTAGGGACGGCTGGGACCCAGTACTTC	NA	TRBV11-2	TRBJ2-5	few
CASRQVGPRPWGETQYF	TGTGCCAGCAGACAAGTCGGGCCCCGACCCTGGGGAGAGACCCAGTACTTC	NA	TRBV28	TRBJ2-5	few
CASSPWDRGEGEAFF	TGTGCCAGCAGCCCTTGGGACAGGGGGGAAGGTGAAGCTTTCTTT	TRBD1	TRBV7-6	TRBJ1-1	few
CASSPLSPGTNSPLHF	TGTGCCAGCAGTCCACTATCCCCGGGGACTAATTCACCCCTCCACTTT	NA	TRBV2	TRBJ1-6	few
CASSQEGRGGGANEQFF	TGCGCCAGCAGCCAAGAGGGCCGCGGCGGGGGGGCCAATGAGCAGTTCTTC	TRBD2	TRBV4-1	TRBJ2-1	NA
CATSDSAGAKNIQYF	TGTGCCACCAGTGACTCTGCGGGGGCCAAAAACATTCAGTACTTC	NA	TRBV24-1	TRBJ2-4	few
CASSPLLAGGSYEQYF	TGTGCCAGCAGCCCATTATTAGCGGGAGGCTCCTACGAGCAGTACTTC	TRBD2	TRBV3-1	TRBJ2-7	NA
CASSPLSWDSNSGANVLTF	TGTGCCAGCAGCCCTTTAAGTTGGGACAGTAACTCTGGGGCCAACGTCCTGACTTTC	TRBD1	TRBV4-2	TRBJ2-6	few
CASSRLGDEDEKLFF	TGTGCCAGCAGCCGTCTGGGGGACGAGGATGAAAAACTGTTTTTT	NA	TRBV13	TRBJ1-4	few
CASSDAGLAGYYEQYF	TGTGCCAGCAGTGATGCGGGACTAGCGGGATACTACGAGCAGTACTTC	TRBD2	TRBV6-1	TRBJ2-7	few
CASRTAGTNNEQFF	TGTGCCAGCCGAACGGCGGGGACGAACAATGAGCAGTTCTTC	NA	TRBV7-6	TRBJ2-1	few
CASSLASLGNGYTF	TGCGCCAGCAGCTTGGCCTCATTAGGGAATGGCTACACCTTC	NA	TRBV5-1	TRBJ1-2	few
CSALGPNTEAFF	TGCAGTGCTCTCGGACCTAACACTGAAGCTTTCTTT	NA	TRBV20-1	TRBJ1-1	few
CAWSVGGVNTGELFF	TGTGCCTGGAGTGTCGGGGGCGTTAACACCGGGGAGCTGTTTTTT	NA	TRBV30	TRBJ2-2	NA
CASGESGGTEAFF	TGTGCCAGCGGAGAGTCAGGGGGCACTGAAGCTTTCTTT	TRBD1	TRBV5-4	TRBJ1-1	few
CSVEEGQLEAFF	TGCAGCGTTGAAGAAGGGCAGCTTGAAGCTTTCTTT	NA	TRBV29-1	TRBJ1-1	NA
CASSQGYGETQYF	TGTGCCAGCAGCCAAGGGTATGGGGAGACCCAGTACTTC	NA	TRBV7-8	TRBJ2-5	few
CASSHPGGGGKTDTQYF	TGTGCCAGCAGCCATCCTGGCGGAGGCGGGAAGACAGATACGCAGTATTTT	NA	TRBV7-2	TRBJ2-3	many
CASSLSGNQPQHF	TGTGCCAGCAGTTTAAGTGGAAATCAGCCCCAGCATTTT	NA	TRBV12-3/TRBV12-4	TRBJ1-5	many
CSASTGGGNQPQHF	TGCAGTGCTAGTACAGGGGGAGGCAATCAGCCCCAGCATTTT	TRBD1	TRBV20-1	TRBJ1-5	NA
CSAPEHRNTEAFF	TGCAGTGCCCCTGAACACAGGAACACTGAAGCTTTCTTT	NA	TRBV20-1	TRBJ1-1	few
CSARGPFDRGYEQYF	TGTAGTGCTAGGGGGCCTTTTGACAGGGGCTACGAGCAGTACTTC	TRBD1	TRBV20-1	TRBJ2-7	NA
CASSLAPRGTEAFF	TGTGCCAGCAGCTTAGCCCCTCGGGGCACTGAAGCTTTCTTT	NA	TRBV7-9	TRBJ1-1	few
CASSKRQGAGEQFF	TGTGCCAGCAGCAAACGACAGGGGGCAGGGGAGCAGTTCTTC	TRBD1	TRBV27	TRBJ2-1	few
CASSTAEREQYF	TGTGCCAGCTCAACAGCAGAGCGCGAGCAGTACTTC	NA	TRBV18	TRBJ2-7	NA
CASSYSSATPGAGELFF	TGTGCCAGCAGTTACTCGAGTGCGACCCCGGGGGCCGGGGAGCTGTTTTTT	NA	TRBV6-5	TRBJ2-2	NA
CSVELGNRAQYF	TGCAGCGTTGAATTAGGGAATCGGGCCCAGTACTTC	NA	TRBV29-1	TRBJ2-5	NA
CASSVGGRDNSPLHF	TGTGCCAGCAGCGTAGGCGGGAGGGATAATTCACCCCTCCACTTT	NA	TRBV9	TRBJ1-6	many
CSASGLTSGSLSYEQYF	TGCAGTGCTAGCGGTCTGACTAGCGGGAGTCTTTCCTACGAGCAGTACTTC	TRBD2	TRBV20-1	TRBJ2-7	few
CASSEVPKYRGNTEAFF	TGTGCCAGCAGTGAGGTTCCCAAGTACAGGGGGAACACTGAAGCTTTCTTT	TRBD1	TRBV6-1	TRBJ1-1	NA
CASSSRDLFQETQYF	TGTGCCAGCAGCTCCCGGGACTTATTCCAAGAGACCCAGTACTTC	NA	TRBV7-2	TRBJ2-5	few
CASSSLGYANTGELFF	TGTGCCAGCAGCTCCCTCGGGTACGCGAACACCGGGGAGCTGTTTTTT	NA	TRBV3-1	TRBJ2-2	few
CASSPPSGILNEQFF	TGTGCCAGCAGCCCGCCTAGCGGGATCTTGAATGAGCAGTTCTTC	TRBD2	TRBV9	TRBJ2-1	NA
CASCPLAGGEWFF	TGTGCCAGCTGCCCGCTAGCGGGGGGCGAGTGGTTCTTC	TRBD2	TRBV6-5	TRBJ2-1	many
CASSVGGSEAFF	TGTGCCAGCAGTGTGGGAGGGTCTGAAGCTTTCTTT	NA	TRBV25-1	TRBJ1-1	NA
CASSLDGGSKQNTEAFF	TGTGCCAGCAGCTTAGACGGAGGCTCTAAACAGAACACTGAAGCTTTCTTT	NA	TRBV7-9	TRBJ1-1	few
CASSLASDAGVGNTIYF	TGCGCCAGCAGCTTGGCCTCCGACGCGGGGGTCGGAAACACCATATATTTT	NA	TRBV5-1	TRBJ1-3	NA
CASSIRGIGADTQYF	TGTGCCAGTAGTATTCGCGGGATCGGTGCAGATACGCAGTATTTT	NA	TRBV19	TRBJ2-3	many
CASSPGQAGYTF	TGTGCCAGCAGCCCCGGACAGGCTGGCTACACCTTC	TRBD1	TRBV11-3	TRBJ1-2	NA
CASSLDGRVSVDTQYF	TGCGCCAGCAGCTTGGACGGGAGGGTCTCTGTGGATACGCAGTATTTT	TRBD2	TRBV5-1	TRBJ2-3	many
CASSTRRSPDEQYF	TGTGCCAGCAGCACCCGCCGTTCGCCTGATGAGCAGTACTTC	NA	TRBV5-4	TRBJ2-7	NA
CASSQGAQMNQPQHF	TGTGCCAGCAGCCAAGGGGCACAGATGAATCAGCCCCAGCATTTT	NA	TRBV3-1	TRBJ1-5	NA
CASSLASGGGSPLHF	TGTGCCAGCAGCTTAGCCTCCGGGGGAGGCTCACCCCTCCACTTT	NA	TRBV7-2	TRBJ1-6	few
CASSMSGGGGTEAFF	TGTGCCAGTAGTATGAGTGGGGGAGGCGGAACTGAAGCTTTCTTT	NA	TRBV19	TRBJ1-1	few
CASSEDREPYEQYF	TGTGCCAGCAGTGAGGACAGGGAACCCTACGAGCAGTACTTC	TRBD1	TRBV12-3/TRBV12-4	TRBJ2-7	few
CASSGPPGTTSTDTQYF	TGTGCCAGCAGTGGCCCCCCCGGGACAACTAGCACAGATACGCAGTATTTT	NA	TRBV25-1	TRBJ2-3	NA
CASRSPPGSGNEQFF	TGTGCCAGCAGATCCCCGCCGGGGAGTGGGAATGAGCAGTTCTTC	NA	TRBV11-2	TRBJ2-1	NA
CATSRDFWSSGNEQFF	TGTGCCACCAGCAGAGACTTCTGGAGCTCCGGCAATGAGCAGTTCTTC	NA	TRBV15	TRBJ2-1	few
CASSFWEEKLFF	TGTGCCAGCAGTTTTTGGGAAGAAAAACTGTTTTTT	NA	TRBV12-3/TRBV12-4	TRBJ1-4	NA
CAISEGIGGPGEQFF	TGTGCCATCAGTGAGGGGATTGGGGGGCCGGGTGAGCAGTTCTTC	NA	TRBV10-3	TRBJ2-1	NA
CSARGGADSYEQYF	TGCAGCGCCCGGGGAGGGGCAGACTCCTACGAGCAGTACTTC	TRBD2	TRBV29-1	TRBJ2-7	many
CASSLLAGSSYNEQFF	TGTGCCAGCAGCTTATTGGCAGGCAGCTCCTACAATGAGCAGTTCTTC	NA	TRBV7-3	TRBJ2-1	NA
CASSDHTRQETQYF	TGTGCCAGCAGTGACCACACTCGCCAAGAGACCCAGTACTTC	NA	TRBV25-1	TRBJ2-5	few
CAISVRSTEAFF	TGTGCCATCAGTGTTCGTAGCACTGAAGCTTTCTTT	NA	TRBV10-3	TRBJ1-1	NA